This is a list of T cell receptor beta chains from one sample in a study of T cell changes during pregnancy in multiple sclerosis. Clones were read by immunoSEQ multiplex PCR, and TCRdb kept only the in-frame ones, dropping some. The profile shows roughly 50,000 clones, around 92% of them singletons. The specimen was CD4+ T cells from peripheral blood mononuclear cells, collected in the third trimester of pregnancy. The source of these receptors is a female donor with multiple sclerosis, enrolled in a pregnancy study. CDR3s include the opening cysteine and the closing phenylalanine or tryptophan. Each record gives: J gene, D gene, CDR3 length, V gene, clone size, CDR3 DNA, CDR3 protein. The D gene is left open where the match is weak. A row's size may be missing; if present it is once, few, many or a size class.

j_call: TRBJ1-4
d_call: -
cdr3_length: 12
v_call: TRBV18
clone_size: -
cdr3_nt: TGTGCCAGCTCACCACCCCAAGAAAAACTGTTTTTT
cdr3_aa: CASSPPQEKLFF

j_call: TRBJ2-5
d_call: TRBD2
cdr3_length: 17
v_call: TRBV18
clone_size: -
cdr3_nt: TGTGCCAGCTCACCAGGGGGAGCTAGCGGGACTGGTGAGACCCAGTACTTC
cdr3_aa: CASSPGGASGTGETQYF

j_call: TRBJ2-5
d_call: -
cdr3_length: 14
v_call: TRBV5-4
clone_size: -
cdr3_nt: TGTGCCAGCAGCGGACAGCCCGACCAAGAGACCCAGTACTTC
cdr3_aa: CASSGQPDQETQYF

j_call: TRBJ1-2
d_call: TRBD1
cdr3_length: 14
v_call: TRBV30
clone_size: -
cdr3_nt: TGTGCCTGGAGCATGGGACAGAGGGACTATGGCTACACCTTC
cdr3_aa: CAWSMGQRDYGYTF

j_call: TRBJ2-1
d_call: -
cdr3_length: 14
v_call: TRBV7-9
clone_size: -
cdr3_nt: TGTGCCAGCAGCTTAGTTAGGACAGACAATGAGCAGTTCTTC
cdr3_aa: CASSLVRTDNEQFF

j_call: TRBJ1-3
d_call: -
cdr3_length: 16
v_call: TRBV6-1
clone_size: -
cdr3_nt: TGTGCCAGCAGTGAATATGGCGGGGACTCTGGAAACACCATATATTTT
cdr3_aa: CASSEYGGDSGNTIYF

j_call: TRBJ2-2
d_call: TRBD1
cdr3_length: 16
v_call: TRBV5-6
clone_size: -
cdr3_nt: TGTGCCAGCAGCTACACTCCGACAGGGGGCACCGGGGAGCTGTTTTTT
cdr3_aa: CASSYTPTGGTGELFF

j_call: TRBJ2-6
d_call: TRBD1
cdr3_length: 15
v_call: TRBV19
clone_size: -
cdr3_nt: TGTGCCAGTAGTACAACAGGGGTTGGGGCCAACGTCCTGACTTTC
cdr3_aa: CASSTTGVGANVLTF

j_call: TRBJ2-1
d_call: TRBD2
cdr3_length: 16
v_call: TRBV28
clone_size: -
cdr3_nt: TGTGCCAGCAGTTTGAATAGCGGGAGGGCCGGGGATGAGCAGTTCTTC
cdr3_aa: CASSLNSGRAGDEQFF

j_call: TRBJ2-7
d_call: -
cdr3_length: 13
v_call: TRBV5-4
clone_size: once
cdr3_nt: TGTGCCAGCAGCTTGGCCGGGGGTAATGAGCAGTACTTC
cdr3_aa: CASSLAGGNEQYF

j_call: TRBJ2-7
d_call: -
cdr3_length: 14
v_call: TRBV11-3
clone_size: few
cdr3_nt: TGTGCCAGCAGCCCGGGACTGGGGTCCTACGAGCAGTACTTC
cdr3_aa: CASSPGLGSYEQYF

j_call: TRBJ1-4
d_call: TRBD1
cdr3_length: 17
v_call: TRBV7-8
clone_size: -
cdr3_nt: TGTGCCAGCAGCAGGGGACGACAGGGATTAACTAATGAAAAACTGTTTTTT
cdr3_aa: CASSRGRQGLTNEKLFF

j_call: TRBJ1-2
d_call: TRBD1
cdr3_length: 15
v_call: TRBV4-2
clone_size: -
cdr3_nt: TGTGCCAGCAGCCAAGACACAGGGGGCGCAAGTGGCTACACCTTC
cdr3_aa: CASSQDTGGASGYTF

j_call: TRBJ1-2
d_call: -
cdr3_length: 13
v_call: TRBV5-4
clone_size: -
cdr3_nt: TGTGCCAGCAGCAGGGACTCTGCCTATGGCTACACCTTC
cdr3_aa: CASSRDSAYGYTF

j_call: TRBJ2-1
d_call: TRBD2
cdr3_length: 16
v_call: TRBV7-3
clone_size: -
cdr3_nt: TGTGCCAGCAGCCCGGGACTAGGAGCCCCATACAATGAGCAGTTCTTC
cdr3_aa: CASSPGLGAPYNEQFF

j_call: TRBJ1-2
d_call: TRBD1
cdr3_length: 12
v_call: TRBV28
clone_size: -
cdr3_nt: TGTGCCAGCAGTACCTTAGACAGGGACTACACCTTC
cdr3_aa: CASSTLDRDYTF

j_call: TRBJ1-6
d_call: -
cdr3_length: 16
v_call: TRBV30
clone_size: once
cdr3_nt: TGTGCCTGTAACCGGGACATCAGCTCCTATAATTCACCCCTCCACTTT
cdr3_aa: CACNRDISSYNSPLHF

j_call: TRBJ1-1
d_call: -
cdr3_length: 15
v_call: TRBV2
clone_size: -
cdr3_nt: TGTGCCAGCAAGTTTCAAGGGGCAGCGAACACTGAAGCTTTCTTT
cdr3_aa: CASKFQGAANTEAFF

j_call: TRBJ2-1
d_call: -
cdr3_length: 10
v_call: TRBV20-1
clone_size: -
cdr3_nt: TGCAGTGCCTTCGGTAATGAGCAGTTCTTC
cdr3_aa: CSAFGNEQFF

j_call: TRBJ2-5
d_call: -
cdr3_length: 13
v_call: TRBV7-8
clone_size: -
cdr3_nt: TGTGCCAGCAGTCCGCTATACAGTGAGACCCAGTACTTC
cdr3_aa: CASSPLYSETQYF

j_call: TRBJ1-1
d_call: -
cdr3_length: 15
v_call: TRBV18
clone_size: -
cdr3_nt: TGTGCCAGCTCTTCCGGTGGGGGGGTCGGCACTGAAGCTTTCTTT
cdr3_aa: CASSSGGGVGTEAFF

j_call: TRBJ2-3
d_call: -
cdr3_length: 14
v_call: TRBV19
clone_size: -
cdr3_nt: TGTGCCAGTAGTATCGCGGGGAGCACAGATACGCAGTATTTT
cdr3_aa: CASSIAGSTDTQYF

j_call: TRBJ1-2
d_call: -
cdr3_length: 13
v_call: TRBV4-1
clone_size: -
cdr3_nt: TGCGCCAGCAGCCAAGATTCCGGGTATGGCTACACCTTC
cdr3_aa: CASSQDSGYGYTF

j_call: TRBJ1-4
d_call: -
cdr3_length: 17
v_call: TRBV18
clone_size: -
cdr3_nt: TGTGCCAGCTCACCAAATACTGCGACAGCAACTAATGAAAAACTGTTTTTT
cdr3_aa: CASSPNTATATNEKLFF

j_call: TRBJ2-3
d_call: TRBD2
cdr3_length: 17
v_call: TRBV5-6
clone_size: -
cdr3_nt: TGTGCCTGTTCCGGGACTAGCGGGGGGGAACGCACAGATACGCAGTATTTT
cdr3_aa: CACSGTSGGERTDTQYF

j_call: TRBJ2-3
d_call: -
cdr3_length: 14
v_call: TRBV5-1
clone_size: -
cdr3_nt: TGCGCCAGCAGCTTAGGCGGGGTTCAGGATACGCAGTATTTT
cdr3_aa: CASSLGGVQDTQYF

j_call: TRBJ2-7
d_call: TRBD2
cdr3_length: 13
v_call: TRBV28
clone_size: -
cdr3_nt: TGTGCCAGCAGTACTAGCGCGCCCTACGAGCAGTACTTC
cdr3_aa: CASSTSAPYEQYF

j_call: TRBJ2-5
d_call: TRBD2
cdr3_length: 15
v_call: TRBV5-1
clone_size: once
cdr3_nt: TGCGCCAGCAGCTCTGGGACTAGCGGGAAAGAGACCCAGTACTTC
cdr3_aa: CASSSGTSGKETQYF

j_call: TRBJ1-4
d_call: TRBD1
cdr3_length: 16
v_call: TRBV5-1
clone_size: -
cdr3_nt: TGCGCCAGCAGCGAGGAGGACAGGACGGGAAATGAAAAACTGTTTTTT
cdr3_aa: CASSEEDRTGNEKLFF

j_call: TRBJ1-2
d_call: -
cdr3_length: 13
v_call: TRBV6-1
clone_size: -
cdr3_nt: TGTGCCAGCAGTGCCGACGGGAACTATGGCTACACCTTC
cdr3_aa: CASSADGNYGYTF